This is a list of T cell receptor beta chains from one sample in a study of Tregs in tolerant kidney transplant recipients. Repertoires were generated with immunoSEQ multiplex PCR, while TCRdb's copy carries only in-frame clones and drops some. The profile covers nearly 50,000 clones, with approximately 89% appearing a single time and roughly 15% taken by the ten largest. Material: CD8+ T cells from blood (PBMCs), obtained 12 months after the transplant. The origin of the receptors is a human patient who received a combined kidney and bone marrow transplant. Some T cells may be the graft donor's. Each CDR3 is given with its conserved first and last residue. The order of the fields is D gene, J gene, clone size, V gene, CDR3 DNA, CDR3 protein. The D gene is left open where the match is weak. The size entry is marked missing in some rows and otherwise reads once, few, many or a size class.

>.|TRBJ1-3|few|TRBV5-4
TGTGCCAGCAGCACCCGGACAGACAACACCATATATTTT
CASSTRTDNTIYF
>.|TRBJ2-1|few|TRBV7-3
TGTGCCAGCAGCTACACCCAGGTCCATGAGCAGTTCTTC
CASSYTQVHEQFF
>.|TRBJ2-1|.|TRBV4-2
TGTGCCAGCAGCCAAGCGGACGACAGGATCTACAATGAGCAGTTCTTC
CASSQADDRIYNEQFF
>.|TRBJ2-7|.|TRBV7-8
TGTGCCAGCAGCTTAGCTACAACAGGGCCTTCCTACGAGCAGTACTTC
CASSLATTGPSYEQYF
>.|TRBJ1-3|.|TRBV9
TGTGCCAGCAGCGTATGGGGAGACTCTGGAAACACCATATATTTT
CASSVWGDSGNTIYF
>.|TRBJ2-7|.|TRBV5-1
TGCGCCAGCAGCTGGACAATAGACAGCACCTACGAGCAGTACTTC
CASSWTIDSTYEQYF
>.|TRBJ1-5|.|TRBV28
TGTGCCAGCCATAAAGAGAATCAGCCCCAGCATTTT
CASHKENQPQHF
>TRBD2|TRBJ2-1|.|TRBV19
TGTGCCAGTAGTATTTGGACTAGCGGATACAATGAGCAGTTCTTC
CASSIWTSGYNEQFF
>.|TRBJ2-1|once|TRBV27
TGTGCCAGCAGTCCTACAGGCTCTTCCTACAATGAGCAGTTCTTC
CASSPTGSSYNEQFF
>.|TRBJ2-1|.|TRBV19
TGTGCCAGTGGGCATATAGGGGACAATGAGCAGTTCTTC
CASGHIGDNEQFF
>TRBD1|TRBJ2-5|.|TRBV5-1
TGCGCCAGCAGTTCAAGGACAGGGGAGACCCAGTACTTC
CASSSRTGETQYF
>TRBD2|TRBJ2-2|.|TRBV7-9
TGTGCCAGGCTAGCGGGGACCGGGGAGCTGTTTTTT
CARLAGTGELFF
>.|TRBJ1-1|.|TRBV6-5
TGTGCCAGCAGTTACACCCCGGGACACCTGAACACTGAAGCTTTCTTT
CASSYTPGHLNTEAFF
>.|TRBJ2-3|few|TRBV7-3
TGTGCCAGCAGCTTATTGGGCGGGGTCGATACGCAGTATTTT
CASSLLGGVDTQYF
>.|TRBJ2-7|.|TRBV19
TGTGCCAGTAGTATAGATGCAGGGGAAGGATCCACCTACGAGCAGTACTTC
CASSIDAGEGSTYEQYF
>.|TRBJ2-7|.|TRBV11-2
TGTGCCAGCAGCTGGACAGCCTACGAGCAGTACTTC
CASSWTAYEQYF
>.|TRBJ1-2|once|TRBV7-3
TGTGCCAGCAGCTTAACACAGGGCCCCGGTTTTGGCTACACCTTC
CASSLTQGPGFGYTF
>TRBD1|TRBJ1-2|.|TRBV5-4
TGTGCCAGCAGCTTGGTTGGACAGGTTAACTATGGCTACACCTTC
CASSLVGQVNYGYTF
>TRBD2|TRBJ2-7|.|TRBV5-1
TGCGCCAGCAGCCCGGGACTAGCCATCTACGAGCAGTACTTC
CASSPGLAIYEQYF
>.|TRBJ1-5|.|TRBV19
TGTGCCAGTAGTATATGGTCGGGGGGACGGCAGCCCCAGCATTTT
CASSIWSGGRQPQHF
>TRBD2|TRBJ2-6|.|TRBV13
TGTGCCAGTCGGGAGGACACGCTAATAGGGGCCAACGTCCTGACTTTC
CASREDTLIGANVLTF
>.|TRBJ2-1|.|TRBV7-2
TGTGCCAGCAGCTTTACCCTAATGATGGGCAACAATGAGCAGTTCTTC
CASSFTLMMGNNEQFF
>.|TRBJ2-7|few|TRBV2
TGTGCCAGCAGTGCTTGGGGCTCTCTCGAGCAGTACTTC
CASSAWGSLEQYF
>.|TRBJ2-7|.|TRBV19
TGTGCCAGTAGTATACAGGGATCCTACGAGCAGTACTTC
CASSIQGSYEQYF
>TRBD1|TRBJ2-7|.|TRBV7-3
TGTGCCAGCAGCTTACCCGACCGGGGACAGGTCATGACCTACGAGCAGTACTTC
CASSLPDRGQVMTYEQYF
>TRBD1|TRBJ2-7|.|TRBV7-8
TGTGCCAGCAGCCACGGGACAGGGGTTGTTTACGAGCAGTACTTC
CASSHGTGVVYEQYF
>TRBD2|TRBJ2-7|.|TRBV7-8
TGTGCCAGCAGCTTAGAGCGGGACGGATACTACGAGCAGTACTTC
CASSLERDGYYEQYF
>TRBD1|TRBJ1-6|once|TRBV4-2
TGTGCCAGCAGCCAAGATCTTCATCGGGACAGGGGAAACTCACCCCTCCACTTT
CASSQDLHRDRGNSPLHF
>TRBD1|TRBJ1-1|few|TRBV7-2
TGTGCCAGCAGCTTTTGGACAGGGGGTATTCCTGAAGCTTTCTTT
CASSFWTGGIPEAFF
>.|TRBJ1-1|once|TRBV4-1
TGCGCCAGCAGCCAAGGGATCAGCGCAGACACTGAAGCTTTCTTT
CASSQGISADTEAFF
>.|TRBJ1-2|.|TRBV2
TGTGCCAGCAGTGAGAATCAGGGAAGTGTTAACTATGGCTACACCTTC
CASSENQGSVNYGYTF
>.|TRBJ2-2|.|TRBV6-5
TGTGCCAGCGTGCCCGGGACCGGGGAGCTGTTTTTT
CASVPGTGELFF
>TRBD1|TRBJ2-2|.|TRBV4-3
TGCGCCAGTCGGACAGGGACGACCGGGGAGCTGTTTTTT
CASRTGTTGELFF
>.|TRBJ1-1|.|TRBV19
TGTGCCAGTAGTATTGGGTGGGAGAATGAAGCTTTCTTT
CASSIGWENEAFF
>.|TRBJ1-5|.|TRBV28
TGTGCCAGCAGTTTATCAGGGGCAGGGTTCGGACCCCAGCATTTT
CASSLSGAGFGPQHF
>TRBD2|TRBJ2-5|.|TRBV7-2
TGTGCCAGCAGCTTAGTTATGGCTAGCGGGTACCAAGAGACCCAGTACTTC
CASSLVMASGYQETQYF
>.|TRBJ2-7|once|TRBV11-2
TGTGCCAGCAGCTTAGGCAGTTCCACTACGAGGCAGTACTTC
CASSLGSSTTRQYF
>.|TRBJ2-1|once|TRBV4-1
TGCGCCAGCAGCCAACCCCTTGTGGGGCGATACAATGAGCAGTTCTTC
CASSQPLVGRYNEQFF
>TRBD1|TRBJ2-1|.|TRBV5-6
TGTGCCAGCAGCTTGGTCGGGACAGTTTACAATGAGCAGTTCTTC
CASSLVGTVYNEQFF
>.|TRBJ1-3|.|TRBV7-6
TGTGCCAGCAGCTTAGCCTCTTATTTGAGCTCTGGAAACACCATATATTTT
CASSLASYLSSGNTIYF
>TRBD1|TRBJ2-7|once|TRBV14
TGTGCCAGCAGCCAAGGGACAGGGAAGAACTACGAGCAGTACTTC
CASSQGTGKNYEQYF
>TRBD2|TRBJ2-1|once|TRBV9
TGTGCCAGCAGCCCAGGACTAGCGGGAGTGTACAATGAGCAGTTCTTC
CASSPGLAGVYNEQFF
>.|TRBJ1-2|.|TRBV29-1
TGCAGCGTTGAAGATCAGGGACATTTATATGGCTACACCTTC
CSVEDQGHLYGYTF
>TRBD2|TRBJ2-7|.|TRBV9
TGTGCCAGCAGCGTAGTCGGGCTAGCGGAACTCTACGAGCAGTACTTC
CASSVVGLAELYEQYF
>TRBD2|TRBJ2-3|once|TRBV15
TGTGCCACCAGCAGGGGACTAGCGGTAACGGATACGCAGTATTTT
CATSRGLAVTDTQYF